This T cell receptor beta chain came from a study of T cell repertoires in cytomegalovirus infection. Study in general: Public TCR beta signatures provided an indication of both CMV infection and a matching HLA type. Study-wide points: Dominating the ex vivo response were TCR beta clonotypes that were CMV-specific and HLA-C-restricted.

Germline V gives CDR1 SGHVS, CDR2 FQNEAQ. The CDR3 covers 19 residues. Trimming cost V 2 bases and J 3 bases; bases outside gene matches: 11. This clonotype occurred many times. Its antigen is not known. TCRdb analysed the reads with MiXCR anew, one entry per CDR3 protein. The profile shows hundreds of thousands of distinct CDR3 sequences, 25% to 30% of them singletons. The material sequenced was cultured PBMCs, taken from culture after CMV antigen stimulation. This receptor was identified in a human donor in good health (CMV status not recorded). Some clones in this sample may be carry-over from other donors' samples. The V and J genes are TRBV7-8 and TRBJ2-1; 12 nucleotides agree with TRBD2. The chain's CDR3 is CASSLLLTSGSSSYNEQFF. In DNA form, the CDR3 reads TGTGCCAGCAGCTTATTATTGACTAGCGGGAGCTCTAGCTACAATGAGCAGTTCTTC. The variable domain in full, with the rest retrieved from reference TRBV7-8 and TRBJ2-1, is GAGVSQSPRYKVAKRGQDVALRCDPISGHVSLFWYQQALGQGPEFLTYFQNEAQLDKSGLPSDRFFAERPEGSVSTLKIQRTQQEDSAVYLCASSLLLTSGSSSYNEQFFGPGTRLTVL.